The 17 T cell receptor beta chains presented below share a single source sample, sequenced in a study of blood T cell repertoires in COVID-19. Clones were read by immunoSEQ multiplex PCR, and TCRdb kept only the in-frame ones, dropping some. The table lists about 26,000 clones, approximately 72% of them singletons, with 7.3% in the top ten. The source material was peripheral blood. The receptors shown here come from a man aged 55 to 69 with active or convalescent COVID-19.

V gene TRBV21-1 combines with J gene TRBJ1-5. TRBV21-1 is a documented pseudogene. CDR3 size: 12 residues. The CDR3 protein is CAGGRDWQPQHF. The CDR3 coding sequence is TGTGCCGGCGGCCGGGATTGGCAGCCCCAGCATTTT.

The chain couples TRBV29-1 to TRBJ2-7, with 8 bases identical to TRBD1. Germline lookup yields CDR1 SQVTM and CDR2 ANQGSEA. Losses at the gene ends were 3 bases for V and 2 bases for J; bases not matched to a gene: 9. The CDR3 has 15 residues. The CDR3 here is CSVDGQGAFAYEQYF. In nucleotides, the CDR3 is TGCAGCGTTGACGGCCAGGGGGCTTTCGCCTACGAGCAGTACTTC.

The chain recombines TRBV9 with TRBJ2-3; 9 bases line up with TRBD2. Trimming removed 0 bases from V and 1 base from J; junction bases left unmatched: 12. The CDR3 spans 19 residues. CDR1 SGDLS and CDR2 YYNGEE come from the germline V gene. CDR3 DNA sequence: TGTGCCAGCAGCGTAGCTGGCGGGGGGGCCGGAGGTGGCACAGATACGCAGTATTTT. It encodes CASSVAGGGAGGGTDTQYF.

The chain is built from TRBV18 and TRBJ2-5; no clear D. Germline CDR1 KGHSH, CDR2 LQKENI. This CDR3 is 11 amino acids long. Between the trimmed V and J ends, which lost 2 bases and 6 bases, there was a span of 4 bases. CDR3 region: CASSPEKTQYF. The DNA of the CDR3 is TGTGCCAGCTCACCAGAGAAGACCCAGTACTTC.

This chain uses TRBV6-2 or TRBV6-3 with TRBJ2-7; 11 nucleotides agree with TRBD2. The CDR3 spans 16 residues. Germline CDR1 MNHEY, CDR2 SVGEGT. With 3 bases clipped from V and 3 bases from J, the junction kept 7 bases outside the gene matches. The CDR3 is CASSYVPGTSGYEQYF. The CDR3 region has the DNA TGTGCCAGCAGTTATGTTCCCGGGACTAGCGGCTACGAGCAGTACTTC.

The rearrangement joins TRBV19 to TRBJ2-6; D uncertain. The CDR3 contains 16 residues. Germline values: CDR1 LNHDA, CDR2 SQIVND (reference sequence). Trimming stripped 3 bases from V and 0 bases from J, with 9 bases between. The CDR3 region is CASSILSISGANVLTF. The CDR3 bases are TGTGCCAGTAGTATTCTGAGCATCTCTGGGGCCAACGTCCTGACTTTC. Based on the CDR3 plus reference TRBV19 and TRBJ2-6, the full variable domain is DGGITQSPKYLFRKEGQNVTLSCEQNLNHDAMYWYRQDPGQGLRLIYYSQIVNDFQKGDIAEGYSVSREKKESFPLTVTSAQKNPTAFYLCASSILSISGANVLTFGAGSRLTVL.

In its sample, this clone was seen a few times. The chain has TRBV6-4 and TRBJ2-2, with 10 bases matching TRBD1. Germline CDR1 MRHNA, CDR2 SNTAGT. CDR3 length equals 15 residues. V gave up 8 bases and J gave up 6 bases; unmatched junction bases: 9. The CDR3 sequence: CASHSGTGESGELFF. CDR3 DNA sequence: TGTGCCAGCCACTCCGGGACAGGGGAGTCCGGGGAGCTGTTTTTT.

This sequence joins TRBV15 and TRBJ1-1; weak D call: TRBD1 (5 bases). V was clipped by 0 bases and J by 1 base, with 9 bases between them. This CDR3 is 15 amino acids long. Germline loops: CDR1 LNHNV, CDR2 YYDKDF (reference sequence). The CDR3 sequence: CATSREKTANTEAFF. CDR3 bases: TGTGCCACCAGCAGAGAAAAGACAGCGAACACTGAAGCTTTCTTT.

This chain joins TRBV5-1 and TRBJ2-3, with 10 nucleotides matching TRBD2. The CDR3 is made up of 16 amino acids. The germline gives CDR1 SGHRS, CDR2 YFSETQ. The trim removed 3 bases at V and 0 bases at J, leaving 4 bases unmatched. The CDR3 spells CASSSGLAASTDTQYF. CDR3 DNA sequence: TGCGCCAGCAGCTCAGGACTAGCGGCAAGCACAGATACGCAGTATTTT.

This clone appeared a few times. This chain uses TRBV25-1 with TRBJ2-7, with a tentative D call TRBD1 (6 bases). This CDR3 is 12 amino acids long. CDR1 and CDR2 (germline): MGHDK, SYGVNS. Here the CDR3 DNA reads TGTGTCTCGTGGCAGGGGTCCTACGAGCAGTACTTC. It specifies CVSWQGSYEQYF.

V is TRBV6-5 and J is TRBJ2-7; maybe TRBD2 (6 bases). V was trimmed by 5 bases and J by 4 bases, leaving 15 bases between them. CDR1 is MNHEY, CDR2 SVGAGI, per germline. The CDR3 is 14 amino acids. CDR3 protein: CASSTPGLPYEQYF. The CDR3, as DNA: TGTGCCAGCAGTACGCCGGGACTTCCATACGAGCAGTACTTC.

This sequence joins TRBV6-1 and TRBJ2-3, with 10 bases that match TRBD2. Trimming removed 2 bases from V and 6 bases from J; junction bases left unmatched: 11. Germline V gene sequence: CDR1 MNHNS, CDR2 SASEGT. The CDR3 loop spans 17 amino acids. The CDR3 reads CASSERSSGGAWDTQYF. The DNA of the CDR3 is TGTGCCAGCAGTGAAAGGTCAAGCGGGGGGGCCTGGGATACGCAGTATTTT.

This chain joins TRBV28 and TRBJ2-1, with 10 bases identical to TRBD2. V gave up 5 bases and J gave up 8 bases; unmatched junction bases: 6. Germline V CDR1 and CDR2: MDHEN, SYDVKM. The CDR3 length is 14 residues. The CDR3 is CASSLSGGAHEQFF. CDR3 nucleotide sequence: TGTGCCAGCAGTCTCAGCGGGGGGGCCCATGAGCAGTTCTTC.

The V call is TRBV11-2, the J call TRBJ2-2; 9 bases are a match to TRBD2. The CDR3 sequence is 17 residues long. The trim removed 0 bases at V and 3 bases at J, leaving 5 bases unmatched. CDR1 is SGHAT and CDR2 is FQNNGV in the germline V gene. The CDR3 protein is CASSLEGGGVDTGELFF. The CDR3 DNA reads TGTGCCAGCAGCTTAGAAGGCGGGGGGGTGGACACCGGGGAGCTGTTTTTT.

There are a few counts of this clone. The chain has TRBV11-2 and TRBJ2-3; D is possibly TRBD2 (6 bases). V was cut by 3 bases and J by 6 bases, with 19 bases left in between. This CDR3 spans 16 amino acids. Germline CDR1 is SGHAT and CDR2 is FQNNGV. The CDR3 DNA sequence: TGTGCCAGCAGCTTGATTCGGGGGATTAGGAAGGATACGCAGTATTTT. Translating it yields CASSLIRGIRKDTQYF.

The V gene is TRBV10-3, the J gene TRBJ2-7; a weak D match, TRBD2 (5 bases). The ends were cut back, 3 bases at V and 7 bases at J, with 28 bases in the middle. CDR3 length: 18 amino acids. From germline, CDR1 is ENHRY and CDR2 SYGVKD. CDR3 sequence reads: CAISDPHRAEPNHQEQYF. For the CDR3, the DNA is TGTGCCATCAGTGACCCACACAGAGCGGAACCTAACCACCAAGAGCAGTACTTC.

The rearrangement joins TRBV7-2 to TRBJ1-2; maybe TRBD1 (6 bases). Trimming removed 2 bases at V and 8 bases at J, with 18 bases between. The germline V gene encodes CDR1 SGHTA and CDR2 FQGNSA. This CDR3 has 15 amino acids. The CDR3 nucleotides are TGTGCCAGCAGCTTAAGGGGGGGCGCGATAAGGGGCTACACCTTC. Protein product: CASSLRGGAIRGYTF.